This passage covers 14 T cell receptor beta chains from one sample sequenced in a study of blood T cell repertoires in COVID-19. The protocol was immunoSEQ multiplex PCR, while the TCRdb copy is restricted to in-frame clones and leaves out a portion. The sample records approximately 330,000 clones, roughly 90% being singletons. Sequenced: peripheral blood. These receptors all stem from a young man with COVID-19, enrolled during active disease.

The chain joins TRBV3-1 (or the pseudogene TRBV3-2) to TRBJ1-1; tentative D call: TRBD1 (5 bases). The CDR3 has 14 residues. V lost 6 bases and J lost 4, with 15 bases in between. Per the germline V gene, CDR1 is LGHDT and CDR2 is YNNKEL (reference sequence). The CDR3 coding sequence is TGTGCCAGCAGGCTCAGGGAGGTAGGCACTGAAGCTTTCTTT. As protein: CASRLREVGTEAFF.

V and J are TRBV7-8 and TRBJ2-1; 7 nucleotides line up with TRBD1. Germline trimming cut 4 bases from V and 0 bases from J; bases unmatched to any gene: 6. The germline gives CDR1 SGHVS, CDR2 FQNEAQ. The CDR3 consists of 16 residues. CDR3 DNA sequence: TGTGCCAGCAGCTCAATATACAGGGGCTCCTACAATGAGCAGTTCTTC. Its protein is CASSSIYRGSYNEQFF.

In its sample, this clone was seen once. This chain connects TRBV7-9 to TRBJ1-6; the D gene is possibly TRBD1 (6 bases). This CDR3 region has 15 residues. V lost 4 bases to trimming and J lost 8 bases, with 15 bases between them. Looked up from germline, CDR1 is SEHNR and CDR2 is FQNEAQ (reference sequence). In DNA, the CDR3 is TGTGCCAGCAGCTCGGGCAGGGGAGGGGATTCACCCCTCCACTTT. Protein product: CASSSGRGGDSPLHF.

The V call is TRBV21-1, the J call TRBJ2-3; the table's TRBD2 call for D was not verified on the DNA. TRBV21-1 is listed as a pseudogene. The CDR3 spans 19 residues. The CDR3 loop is CASRKGLAGVIRPPYTQYF. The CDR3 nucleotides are TGTGCCAGCCGAAAAGGACTAGCGGGAGTGATCCGTCCACCATATACGCAGTATTTT.

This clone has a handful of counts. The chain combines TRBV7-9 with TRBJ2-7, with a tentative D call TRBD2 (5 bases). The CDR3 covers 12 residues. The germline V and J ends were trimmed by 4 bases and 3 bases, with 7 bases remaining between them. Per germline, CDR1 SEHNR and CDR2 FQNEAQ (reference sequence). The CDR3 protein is CASSSSGYEQYF. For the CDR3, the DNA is TGTGCCAGCAGCTCGAGCGGCTACGAGCAGTACTTC.

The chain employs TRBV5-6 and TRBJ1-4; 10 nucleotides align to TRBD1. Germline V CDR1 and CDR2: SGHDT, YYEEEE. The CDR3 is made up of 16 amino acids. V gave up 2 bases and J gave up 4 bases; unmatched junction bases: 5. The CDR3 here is CASSLRGTGVNEKLFF. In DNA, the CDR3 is TGTGCCAGCAGCTTACGGGGGACAGGGGTTAATGAAAAACTGTTTTTT.

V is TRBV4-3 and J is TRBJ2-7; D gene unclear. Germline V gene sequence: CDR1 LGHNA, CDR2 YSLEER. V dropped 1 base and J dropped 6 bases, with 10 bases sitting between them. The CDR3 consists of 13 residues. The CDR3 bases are TGCGCCAGCAGCCAAGTTCCGGTTCCCGAGCAGTACTTC. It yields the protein CASSQVPVPEQYF.

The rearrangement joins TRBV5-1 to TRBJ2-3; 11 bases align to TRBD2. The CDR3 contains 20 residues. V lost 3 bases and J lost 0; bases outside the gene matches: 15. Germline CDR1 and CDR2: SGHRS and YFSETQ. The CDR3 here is CASSSFSGGAGFGSTDTQYF. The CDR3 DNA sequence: TGCGCCAGCAGCTCTTTTAGCGGGGGGGCTGGTTTCGGGAGCACAGATACGCAGTATTTT. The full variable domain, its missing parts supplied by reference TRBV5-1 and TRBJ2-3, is KAGVTQTPRYLIKTRGQQVTLSCSPISGHRSVSWYQQTPGQGLQFLFEYFSETQRNKGNFPGRFSGRQFSNSRSEMNVSTLELGDSALYLCASSSFSGGAGFGSTDTQYFGPGTRLTVL.

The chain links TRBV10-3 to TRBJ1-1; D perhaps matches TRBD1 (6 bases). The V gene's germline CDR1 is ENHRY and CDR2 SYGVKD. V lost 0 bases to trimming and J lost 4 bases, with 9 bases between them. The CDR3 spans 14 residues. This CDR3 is CAISESRGGTEAFF. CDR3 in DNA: TGTGCCATCAGTGAGTCGAGGGGGGGCACTGAAGCTTTCTTT.

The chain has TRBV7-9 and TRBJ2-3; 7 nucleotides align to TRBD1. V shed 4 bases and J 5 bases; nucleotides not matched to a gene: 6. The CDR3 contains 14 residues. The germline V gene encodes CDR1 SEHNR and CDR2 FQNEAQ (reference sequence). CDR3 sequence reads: CASSWDSAKDTQYF. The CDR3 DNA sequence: TGTGCCAGCAGCTGGGACAGCGCCAAAGATACGCAGTATTTT.

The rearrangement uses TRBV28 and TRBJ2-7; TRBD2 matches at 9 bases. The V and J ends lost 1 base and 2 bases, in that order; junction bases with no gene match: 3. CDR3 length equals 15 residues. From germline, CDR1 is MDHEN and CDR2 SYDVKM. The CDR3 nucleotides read TGTGCCAGCAGTTTATCTGCTAGCGGGGCCTACGAGCAGTACTTC. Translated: CASSLSASGAYEQYF. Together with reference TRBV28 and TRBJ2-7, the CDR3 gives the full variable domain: DVKVTQSSRYLVKRTGEKVFLECVQDMDHENMFWYRQDPGLGLRLIYFSYDVKMKEKGDIPEGYSVSREKKERFSLILESASTNQTSMYLCASSLSASGAYEQYFGPGTRLTVT.

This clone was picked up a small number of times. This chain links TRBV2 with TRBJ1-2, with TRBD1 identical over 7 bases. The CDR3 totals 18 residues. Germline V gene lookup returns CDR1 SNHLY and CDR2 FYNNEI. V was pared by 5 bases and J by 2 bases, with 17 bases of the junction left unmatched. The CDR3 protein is CASSIEGGGGAGNYGYTF. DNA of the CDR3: TGTGCCAGCAGTATTGAAGGTGGAGGGGGCGCGGGGAACTATGGCTACACCTTC.

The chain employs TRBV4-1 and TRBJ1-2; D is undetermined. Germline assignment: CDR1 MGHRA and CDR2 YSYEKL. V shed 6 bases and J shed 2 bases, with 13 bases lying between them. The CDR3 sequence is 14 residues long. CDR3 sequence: CASREMGPNYGYTF. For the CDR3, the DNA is TGCGCCAGCAGGGAAATGGGCCCAAACTATGGCTACACCTTC.

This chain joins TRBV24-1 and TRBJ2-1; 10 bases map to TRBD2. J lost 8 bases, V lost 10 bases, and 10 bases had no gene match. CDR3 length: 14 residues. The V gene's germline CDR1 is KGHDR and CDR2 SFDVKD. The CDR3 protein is CATAPSGRSDEQFF. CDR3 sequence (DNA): TGTGCCACGGCTCCTAGCGGGAGAAGCGATGAGCAGTTCTTC.